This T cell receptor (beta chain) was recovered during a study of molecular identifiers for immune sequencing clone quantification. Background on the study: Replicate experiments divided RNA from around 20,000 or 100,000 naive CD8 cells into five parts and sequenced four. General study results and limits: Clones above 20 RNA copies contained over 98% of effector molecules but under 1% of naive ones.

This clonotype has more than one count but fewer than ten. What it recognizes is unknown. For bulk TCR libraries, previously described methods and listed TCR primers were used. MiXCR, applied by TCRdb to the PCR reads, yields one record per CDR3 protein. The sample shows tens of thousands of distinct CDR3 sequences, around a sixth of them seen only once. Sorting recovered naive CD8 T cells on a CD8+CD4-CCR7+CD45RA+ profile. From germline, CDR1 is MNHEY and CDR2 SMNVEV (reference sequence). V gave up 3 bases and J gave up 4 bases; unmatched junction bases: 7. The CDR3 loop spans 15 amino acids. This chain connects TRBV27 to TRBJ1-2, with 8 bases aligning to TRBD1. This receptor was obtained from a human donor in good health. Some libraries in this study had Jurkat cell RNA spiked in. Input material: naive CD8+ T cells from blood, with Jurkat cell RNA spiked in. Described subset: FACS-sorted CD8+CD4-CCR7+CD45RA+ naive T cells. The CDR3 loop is CASSFLQGGIYGYTF. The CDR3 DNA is TGTGCCAGCAGTTTTCTACAGGGGGGGATCTATGGCTACACCTTC.